These T cell receptor beta chains were read from a single sample in a study of blood T cell repertoires in COVID-19. Repertoires were generated with immunoSEQ multiplex PCR, while TCRdb's copy carries only in-frame clones and drops some. Of about 140,000 clones detected, 79% appear once; the ten largest clones hold approximately 3.5%. Specimen: peripheral blood. The source is a man in his 60s with acute or convalescent COVID-19. Both conserved end residues are trimmed from each CDR3. The D gene is left open where the match is weak.

>TRBV28|NA
ASSLTGATNEKLF
>TRBV3-1/TRBV3-2|NA
ASSHLDRNTEAF
>TRBV5-4|TRBD2
ASSTGLASTGELF
>TRBV28|NA
ASSAGLTEQY
>TRBV3-1/TRBV3-2|NA
ASSLAGKGYEKLF
>TRBV27|TRBD1
ASSTPGTGGHEQY
>TRBV23-1|NA
ASSHHSPSSYEQY
>TRBV3-1/TRBV3-2|NA
ASSQGAVTYEQY
>TRBV9|TRBD1
ASSATSRGSYGYT
>TRBV5-1|NA
ANPVLGGVTEAF
>TRBV5-4|TRBD2
ASSPRASGSIGTGELF
>TRBV9|TRBD1
ASSVEAGGLTGELF
>TRBV12-3/TRBV12-4|TRBD1
ASSWTGTYEQY
>TRBV5-4|TRBD1
ASSLEPGGAQPQH
>TRBV3-1/TRBV3-2|TRBD1
ASSQTDRVTGELF
>TRBV12-3/TRBV12-4|NA
ASSFFGNEQF
>TRBV19|TRBD2
ASSIGRGTSPGNIQY
>TRBV7-8|TRBD1
ASSLTGANTEAF
>TRBV6-5|NA
ASSYMGTSNTGELF
>TRBV27|NA
ASSLLGSQETQY
>TRBV27|TRBD1
ASSPITRTGRGVTEAF
>TRBV12-3/TRBV12-4|NA
ASSLQFYEQY
>TRBV10-3|TRBD2
ATGGRTNGYEQY
>TRBV9|TRBD1
ASSVGAGQPYGYT
>TRBV3-1/TRBV3-2|NA
ASSQDLGQNTSSYEQY
>TRBV5-1|NA
ASNPAPGGSPTSTDTQY
>TRBV6-2/TRBV6-3|NA
ASSSGPGLTEAF
>TRBV6-2/TRBV6-3|TRBD2
ASSRMTSGGLTDTQY
>TRBV20-1|NA
SASVQGTKNTGELF
>TRBV28|NA
ASSLLDTQY
>TRBV6-2/TRBV6-3|NA
ASSQPFYSGTDTQY
>TRBV28|TRBD1
ASRVDRVTEAF
>TRBV7-9|TRBD1
ASRIKGGDRAYSNQPQH
>TRBV6-6|TRBD2
ASRDSGLAGVETQY
>TRBV18|TRBD2
ASSPISSGSSNEQF
>TRBV18|TRBD1
ASSPRGQGSLNQPQH
>TRBV9|NA
ASSVGQGPYNEQF
>TRBV10-3|TRBD1
AISESLIGTGGNSPLH
>TRBV7-9|NA
ASSQVGFGANVLT
>TRBV6-5|NA
ATGGTGNTEAF
>TRBV19|TRBD1
ASSSQGVGGYT
>TRBV5-1|NA
ASSPRGGNTEAF
>TRBV27|NA
ASSLSAAYGYT
>TRBV7-9|TRBD1
ASSRRTGAPAVEKLF
>TRBV3-1/TRBV3-2|NA
ASSQFMGSSGNTIY
>TRBV18|TRBD1
ASSPPGQEGDTQY
>TRBV5-1|TRBD2
ASSSTGTSTGELF
>TRBV7-3|NA
ASSLGGITEAF
>TRBV4-2|NA
ASSPYPGDSPLH
>TRBV6-2/TRBV6-3|NA
ASSFSRDSIQY